Listed here are 29 T cell receptor beta chains from one sample, sequenced in a study of Ad26.COV2.S vaccination and SARS-CoV-2 variants. Noted treatment: some 19 received Ad26.COV2.S at low or high dose, single or two shots; about 5 received placebo; per-sample allocation not given. The study sampled participants on day 63 after the first vaccine or placebo injection. Profiling relied on immunoSEQ multiplex PCR, and the TCRdb table lists in-frame clones only, not all of them. The sample lists 250,000 or so clones, about 83% occurring once. This sample comprised peripheral blood, obtained in a trial of Ad26.COV2.S vaccine versus placebo. These receptors were taken from a person aged 18-65 years who received the Ad26.COV2.S COVID-19 vaccine or a placebo.

This chain uses TRBV5-1 with TRBJ2-1, with unresolved D. Between the trimmed V and J ends, which lost 0 bases and 4 bases, there was a span of 8 bases. Germline assignment: CDR1 SGHRS and CDR2 YFSETQ. The CDR3 spans 14 residues. CDR3 nucleotides: TGCGCCAGCAGCTTGGCCCCCGGATACAATGAGCAGTTCTTC. Its protein product is CASSLAPGYNEQFF.

The chain recombines TRBV7-2 with TRBJ2-1; TRBD1 is a possible D gene (6 bases). The CDR3 has 13 amino acids. Germline CDR1 and CDR2: SGHTA and FQGNSA. V was clipped by 5 bases and J by 8 bases, with 13 bases between them. The DNA of the CDR3 is TGTGCCAGCAGCCGAGGGGGAGAGGATGAGCAGTTCTTC. It translates to CASSRGGEDEQFF.

The chain employs TRBV27 and TRBJ2-2, with D possibly being TRBD1 or TRBD2 (5 bases each). The CDR3 has 15 residues. The V gene lost 1 base and the J gene lost 4 bases, with 10 bases spanning the gap. Germline V lookup: CDR1 MNHEY, CDR2 SMNVEV (reference sequence). CDR3: CASSLYGGSTGELFF. CDR3 DNA sequence: TGTGCCAGCAGTTTATATGGGGGAAGCACCGGGGAGCTGTTTTTT.

The V and J genes are TRBV30 and TRBJ1-4, with no clear D. V was shortened by 2 bases and J by 8 bases, with 12 bases between the two germline ends. Germline V gives CDR1 GTSNPN, CDR2 SVGIG (reference sequence). The CDR3 contains 13 residues. As DNA, the CDR3 is TGTGCCTGGAGTACCACTTTCGGGGAAAAACTGTTTTTT. It yields the protein CAWSTTFGEKLFF.

This clone was counted between two and nine times. The gene calls are TRBV7-9 and TRBJ1-1; D is undetermined. Trimming pared 5 bases from V and 0 bases from J, leaving 10 bases between. CDR3 size: 14 residues. Germline V gene sequence: CDR1 SEHNR, CDR2 FQNEAQ (reference sequence). CDR3 DNA sequence: TGTGCCAGCAGCCCCTCCAGGCTGAACACTGAAGCTTTCTTT. Its protein product is CASSPSRLNTEAFF.

The chain has TRBV19 and TRBJ2-4; D is possibly TRBD1 (5 bases). Between the trimmed V and J ends, which lost 7 bases and 1 base, there was a span of 11 bases. The CDR3 is 14 amino acids. The germline gives CDR1 LNHDA, CDR2 SQIVND (reference sequence). The CDR3, as DNA: TGTGCCAGTAAGGGGTCCGTGGCCAAAAACATTCAGTACTTC. Protein product: CASKGSVAKNIQYF.

For the CDR3, the DNA is TGTGCCAGCAGTGACCAACAGGGGGTTAGCACAGATACGCAGTATTTT. It translates to CASSDQQGVSTDTQYF. V gene TRBV25-1 combines with J gene TRBJ2-3; 8 nucleotides agree with TRBD1. Germline V gene data show CDR1 as MGHDK and CDR2 as SYGVNS. Trimming cost V 3 bases and J 0 bases; bases outside gene matches: 5. This CDR3 comprises 16 residues.

The chain uses TRBV27 and TRBJ1-3, with 8 bases lining up with TRBD1. Germline trimming cut 0 bases from V and 7 bases from J; bases unmatched to any gene: 5. Germline V gene sequence: CDR1 MNHEY, CDR2 SMNVEV (reference sequence). The CDR3 sequence is 15 residues long. The CDR3 protein is CASSLSGTGGNTIYF. CDR3 nucleotides: TGTGCCAGCAGTTTATCGGGCACAGGGGGGAACACCATATATTTT.

This sequence joins TRBV4-2 and TRBJ1-2; TRBD1 aligns across 8 bases. This CDR3 is 15 amino acids long. Germline V gene data show CDR1 as LGHNA and CDR2 as YNFKEQ. The J segment lost 5 bases and the V segment lost 0 bases, leaving 5 bases of the junction unmatched. The chain's CDR3 is CASSQDGTGGYGYTF. DNA of the CDR3: TGTGCCAGCAGCCAAGATGGGACAGGCGGTTATGGCTACACCTTC.

The genes are TRBV5-6 and TRBJ2-5; 7 bases fit TRBD2. Germline V gene lookup returns CDR1 SGHDT and CDR2 YYEEEE. J lost 5 bases, V lost 1 base, and 5 bases had no gene match. This CDR3 contains 14 residues. CDR3 sequence (DNA): TGTGCCAGCAGCTTGTGGGAGGGGAGTGAGACCCAGTACTTC. It specifies CASSLWEGSETQYF. Complete variable domain (other parts from reference TRBV5-6 and TRBJ2-5): DAGVTQSPTHLIKTRGQQVTLRCSPKSGHDTVSWYQQALGQGPQFIFQYYEEEERQRGNFPDRFSGHQFPNYSSELNVNALLLGDSALYLCASSLWEGSETQYFGPGTRLLVL.

The chain employs TRBV3-1 (or the pseudogene TRBV3-2) and TRBJ2-1, with TRBD2 identical over 11 bases. Per germline, CDR1 LGHDT and CDR2 YNNKEL (reference sequence). V shed 0 bases and J 3 bases; nucleotides not matched to a gene: 13. The CDR3 covers 20 residues. DNA of the CDR3: TGTGCCAGCAGCCAAGAAATAGGTCGTAGCGGGGGGGCGAGCTACAATGAGCAGTTCTTC. It translates to CASSQEIGRSGGASYNEQFF.

V usage is TRBV9 and J usage is TRBJ1-1; D perhaps matches TRBD1 (6 bases). This CDR3 comprises 15 residues. V lost 0 bases to trimming and J lost 3 bases, with 12 bases between them. CDR1 is SGDLS, CDR2 YYNGEE, per germline. The CDR3: CASSVAPGEYTEAFF. As DNA, the CDR3 is TGTGCCAGCAGCGTAGCTCCAGGGGAGTACACTGAAGCTTTCTTT. The full variable domain, rest sourced from reference TRBV9 and TRBJ1-1, is DSGVTQTPKHLITATGQRVTLRCSPRSGDLSVYWYQQSLDQGLQFLIQYYNGEERAKGNILERFSAQQFPDLHSELNLSSLELGDSALYFCASSVAPGEYTEAFFGQGTRLTVV.

The chain carries TRBV5-1 and TRBJ2-7; D might be TRBD1 (5 bases). CDR3 size: 14 residues. Germline CDR1 SGHRS, CDR2 YFSETQ. The V end lost 0 bases, the J end lost 2 bases, and 9 bases lay between the germline ends. This CDR3 is CASSLGTSPYEQYV. The CDR3 DNA is TGCGCCAGCAGCTTGGGGACATCGCCCTACGAGCAGTACGTC.

The J gene is TRBJ2-6, the V gene TRBV30; possible D gene TRBD1, 6 bases. V lost 5 bases and J lost 2, with 10 bases in between. The CDR3 sequence is 14 residues long. CDR1 is GTSNPN and CDR2 is SVGIG in the germline V gene (reference sequence). CDR3 nucleotide sequence: TGTGCCTGGGCCACAGGGACTGGGGCCAACGTCCTGACTTTC. This sequence encodes CAWATGTGANVLTF.

V and J are TRBV5-1 and TRBJ1-1; the D is unclear. CDR1 SGHRS and CDR2 YFSETQ come from the germline V gene. The V end was cut by 2 bases, the J end by 7 bases, with 12 bases between. CDR3 length: 13 residues. CDR3 nucleotides: TGCGCCAGCAGCTTTCTAGATGGGTTTGAAGCTTTCTTT. It yields the protein CASSFLDGFEAFF.

The chain carries TRBV7-9 and TRBJ1-6; D is possibly TRBD1 (6 bases). Trimming cost V 5 bases and J 7 bases, with 18 bases left between them. Germline lookup yields CDR1 SEHNR and CDR2 FQNEAQ (reference sequence). The CDR3 contains 16 residues. CDR3 region: CASSVSQGLDNSPLHF. The DNA of the CDR3 is TGTGCCAGCAGCGTAAGCCAGGGGTTAGACAATTCACCCCTCCACTTT.

The chain employs TRBV4-1 and TRBJ1-2, with D unclear. The CDR3 has 14 amino acids. Germline-derived CDR1 and CDR2 are MGHRA and YSYEKL. V gave up 1 base and J gave up 2 bases, with 8 bases separating them. CDR3 nucleotides: TGCGCCAGCAGCCAAGTCGGGAACAACTATGGCTACACCTTC. Translated: CASSQVGNNYGYTF.

The rearrangement joins TRBV7-8 to TRBJ2-7; D might be TRBD2 (5 bases). CDR1 and CDR2 from the germline V gene are SGHVS and FQNEAQ. The length of the CDR3 is 17 residues. Between the trimmed V and J ends, which lost 0 bases and 1 base, there was a span of 16 bases. The DNA for the CDR3 is TGTGCCAGCAGCTTAGCGGTAATGGGAGAGAGGTCCTACGAGCAGTACGTC. Amino acid sequence: CASSLAVMGERSYEQYV.

The CDR3 here is CASSTGQGLEQYV. The CDR3 DNA reads TGTGCCAGCAGTACAGGACAGGGGCTTGAGCAGTACGTC. The V gene is TRBV6-2 or TRBV6-3, the J gene TRBJ2-7, with 9 bases fitting TRBD1. This CDR3 is built from 13 residues. The germline CDR1 and CDR2 sequences are MNHEY and SVGEGT. Trimming at V came to 5 bases and at J to 7 bases, leaving 6 bases not matched to a gene.

V gene TRBV2 combines with J gene TRBJ2-5; 7 bases fit TRBD1. CDR3 length: 15 residues. The germline V gene encodes CDR1 SNHLY and CDR2 FYNNEI. V gave up 6 bases and J gave up 1 base; unmatched junction bases: 8. The CDR3 sequence: CASRATGTAQETQYF. In DNA, the CDR3 is TGTGCCAGCAGGGCGACCGGGACAGCCCAAGAGACCCAGTACTTC. Based on the CDR3 plus reference TRBV2 and TRBJ2-5, the full variable domain is EPEVTQTPSHQVTQMGQEVILRCVPISNHLYFYWYRQILGQKVEFLVSFYNNEISEKSEIFDDQFSVERPDGSNFTLKIRSTKLEDSAMYFCASRATGTAQETQYFGPGTRLLVL.

The chain combines TRBV4-1 with TRBJ1-5; D unclear. The CDR3 totals 13 residues. Germline V CDR1 and CDR2: MGHRA, YSYEKL. Trimming removed 3 bases from V and 4 bases from J, with 7 bases in between. The CDR3 protein is CASSHVGNQPQHF. CDR3 DNA: TGCGCCAGCAGCCACGTAGGGAATCAGCCCCAGCATTTT.

The J gene is TRBJ1-6, the V gene TRBV18; 7 nucleotides match TRBD1. Germline V lookup: CDR1 KGHSH, CDR2 LQKENI. The ends lost 5 bases at V and 5 bases at J; junction bases unmatched: 3. The CDR3 is made up of 14 amino acids. The CDR3 spells CASSEDRHNSPLHF. CDR3 sequence (DNA): TGTGCCAGCTCAGAGGACAGGCATAATTCACCCCTCCACTTT.

CDR3 protein: CASSLTGILGEDTQYF. Here the CDR3 DNA reads TGTGCCAGCTCACTTACGGGGATTCTTGGGGAAGATACGCAGTATTTT. V and J are TRBV18 and TRBJ2-3, with D possibly TRBD2 on 5 matching bases. The CDR3 length is 16 residues. Germline assignment: CDR1 KGHSH and CDR2 LQKENI. V dropped 4 bases and J dropped 5 bases, with 19 bases sitting between them. Full variable domain (outside the CDR3, taken from reference TRBV18 and TRBJ2-3): NAGVMQNPRHLVRRRGQEARLRCSPMKGHSHVYWYRQLPEEGLKFMVYLQKENIIDESGMPKERFSAEFPKEGPSILRIQQVVRGDSAAYFCASSLTGILGEDTQYFGPGTRLTVL.

The chain links TRBV4-1 to TRBJ1-3; D gene unclear. Germline CDR1 MGHRA, CDR2 YSYEKL. The V gene lost 3 bases and the J gene lost 0 bases, with 6 bases spanning the gap. This CDR3 has 14 amino acids. CDR3 in amino acids: CASSHGNSGNTIYF. CDR3 bases: TGCGCCAGCAGCCACGGGAACTCTGGAAACACCATATATTTT.

The V call is TRBV28, the J call TRBJ1-5, with D possibly being TRBD1 (5 bases). V gave up 5 bases and J gave up 5 bases, with 19 bases separating them. This CDR3 comprises 16 residues. The germline gives CDR1 MDHEN, CDR2 SYDVKM. Here the CDR3 reads CASSPTPGAGDQPQHF. The CDR3 bases are TGTGCCAGCAGTCCCACCCCCGGGGCGGGTGATCAGCCCCAGCATTTT.

This clone was seen a handful of times. The chain links TRBV9 to TRBJ2-1; 10 nucleotides line up with TRBD2. With 0 bases clipped from V and 1 base from J, the junction kept 19 bases outside the gene matches. The CDR3 totals 22 residues. Germline-derived CDR1 and CDR2 are SGDLS and YYNGEE. CDR3 sequence: CASSVASLGTLAGGRSYNEQFF. DNA for the CDR3: TGTGCCAGCAGCGTAGCTTCGTTAGGGACCTTAGCGGGAGGCCGTTCCTACAATGAGCAGTTCTTC.

This clone turned up a few times. The J gene is TRBJ1-5, the V gene TRBV4-1; 10 nucleotides line up with TRBD1. The CDR3 has 18 amino acids. J lost 0 bases, V lost 0 bases, and 5 bases had no gene match. The germline gives CDR1 MGHRA, CDR2 YSYEKL. The CDR3 protein is CASSQDKGQGYSNQPQHF. The CDR3 nucleotides read TGCGCCAGCAGCCAAGATAAGGGACAGGGGTATAGCAATCAGCCCCAGCATTTT.

V usage is TRBV10-3 and J usage is TRBJ2-1; D perhaps matches TRBD1 (6 bases). This CDR3 spans 16 amino acids. The V gene lost 0 bases and the J gene lost 7 bases, with 16 bases spanning the gap. Germline V gives CDR1 ENHRY, CDR2 SYGVKD. In nucleotides, the CDR3 is TGTGCCATCAGTGAGTCGGCAGGGGTTAGTAGAAATGAGCAGTTCTTC. Translated: CAISESAGVSRNEQFF.

J is TRBJ1-5 and V is TRBV6-6; D is ambiguous. The germline V gene encodes CDR1 MNHNY and CDR2 SVGAGI (reference sequence). This CDR3 has 12 amino acids. V shed 2 bases and J shed 5 bases, with 4 bases lying between them. This CDR3 is CASSYPDQPQHF. In nucleotides, the CDR3 is TGTGCCAGCAGTTACCCAGATCAGCCCCAGCATTTT.